This entry features one TCR beta chain sequence. Only a few counts were recorded for this clonotype. Its antigen remains unidentified. Base qualities are not recorded, but no much larger clone differs from it by a single base. The source of the sample is a study of identical twins (dated by TCRdb to 2016 to 2017). As for the study more broadly: To test whether fetal clonotypes persist, the study used deep sequencing on TCR alpha and beta repertoires from monozygotic twins, unrelated adults of various ages, and cord blood. To rule out contamination, the twin experiments were replicated at different times with different library preparation protocols. Overall study outcomes, separate from this receptor: Because the same donors could not be followed over many years, the conclusions relied on cross-sectional statistical analysis. In monozygotic twins, out-of-frame TCR alpha sharing was systematically underestimated by recombination models, although the models agreed with sharing between unrelated individuals. Zero-insertion analyses could be partly confounded by invariant T cells such as MAIT and iNKT, although diverse VJ usage argued against such confounding for most clonotypes. Compared with coincidental sharing between unrelated individuals, an excess of low generation-probability sequences was observed among out-of-frame TCR alpha sequences shared between twins. Fewer insertions were carried by abundant cord blood beta clonotypes, a similar but weaker trend appeared in young adult naive repertoires, and no such trend appeared in memory repertoires. The excess sharing between twins in beta out-of-frame sequences was weaker because fewer shared sequences reduced the signal-to-noise ratio.

The protocol used for the library was 5' RACE. Sequencer: Illumina HiSeq 2000. A universal primer binding site was added through template switching, and the final cDNA carried a unique molecular identifier so that TCR cDNA molecules could be counted accurately. Specific primers in the conserved constant-segment region were used to synthesize first-strand cDNA for TCR alpha and beta chains. To control for contamination, each cDNA library was double barcoded with a SMART-Mk sample barcode plus Illumina barcodes. TruSeq adapter sequences and Illumina sample barcodes were added in two successive PCR steps. The Illumina HiSeq platform was used with custom primers to sequence TCR alpha and beta cDNA libraries. In the authors' own workflow: Unique molecular identifiers were extracted from raw reads with MiGEC, and CDR3 positions were determined with MiXCR. Recombination models were inferred per individual with the repgenHMM and IGoR tools using an EM algorithm. Shared clonotypes were analyzed with the tcR package in R, and sharing was normalized by the product of cloneset sizes. To study raw recombination without the effects of thymic and clonal selection, out-of-frame nonproductive sequences were analyzed. TCRdb handled the public reads itself, with Q25 trimming in fastp and clone calling in MiXCR, and kept productive beta chains. Duplicate CDR3 protein sequences are folded into a single record with the most common DNA and genes. The V and J calls were not made by the authors but by TCRdb's processing. This sample lists 400,000 to 550,000 distinct CDR3 sequences; 22% were detected once. Of the sample, around 0.9% is held by the ten largest clones.

All donors were healthy Caucasians. Three pairs of female monozygotic twins, all aged about 18 to 30 years, made up the twin cohort. Positive isolation kits from Invitrogen were used to isolate CD4+ and CD8+ T cell populations. Trimming removed 5 bases from V and 5 bases from J; the gene matches leave 10 bases unexplained. The germline V gene gives CDR1 as MNHEY and CDR2 as SVGEGT. From the cysteine through the phenylalanine, the CDR3 covers 15 amino acids. Solely the CDR3 DNA is kept, with 45 bases framed from the first base. This sample was also put to use in a study of T cells expressing NK-cell markers. That second report states: In sorted CD3+CD56+NKG2C+, CD3+CD56+NKG2C- and CD3+CD56-NKG2C+ T-cell subsets from roughly 8 donors, TCR beta-chain repertoires were profiled. Seven of the eight sequenced donors were HCMV-seropositive and one was HCMV-seronegative. To restrict sorting to alphabetaTCR-expressing T cells, an anti-gammadeltaTCR antibody was added in several experiments. In about 6 donors, the dominant CD3+CD56+NKG2C+ clonotypes were found to rank among the top 10 CD8+ clonotypes and to make up about 1.0-7.5% of CD8+ T cells. Those dominant clonotypes were again the most abundant among CD3+CD56-NKG2C+ cells in a handful of donors, at roughly 28.3-60.1%. It remained unclear whether the expanded NKG2C-expressing T cell clones were specific for HCMV antigens. All eight donors whose samples were sequenced were randomly selected healthy volunteers, three of them men and five women. To determine HCMV serostatus, a commercial ELISA kit was used to detect HCMV-specific IgG in serum. MIGEC handled demultiplexing of the reads and grouping by UMI, while MiTCR was used to assemble and quantify clonotypes. To remove erroneous sequences, TCR cDNA sequences were retained only when supported by two or more reads. The tcR package was used for downstream repertoire analysis, with clonotypes matched between fractions based on CDR3 nucleotide sequence plus V segment. VDJmatch was used to annotate antigen specificity against VDJdb, with one amino acid substitution allowed in CDR3.

This receptor chain uses TRBV6-2 or TRBV6-3 and TRBJ2-3; the central 7 bases match TRBD2. Sequencing used CD4+ T cells sorted from blood. This receptor was identified in a woman under 30 in good health. The sequence in DNA is TGTGCCAGCAGTCTAGTCAGCGGGGAGAGAGATACGCAGTATTTT. This gives the protein CASSLVSGERDTQYF.